This TCR beta chain was obtained from a study of blood T cell repertoires in COVID-19. Study details: The analysed material was cDNA or gDNA that came from T cells, B-cell-depleted T cells, or PBMCs.

V was clipped by 3 bases and J by 2 bases, with 8 bases between them. The V gene's germline CDR1 is SEHNR and CDR2 FQNEAQ (reference sequence). This CDR3 region has 14 residues. In the original processing: Reference gene primer amplification gave estimated nucleated cell counts. Data came from immunoSEQ multiplex PCR; TCRdb stores just in-frame clones and leaves some out. That table furnishes V, J and clone size, whereas the DNA furnished D and trimming. The top ten clones hold about 4.3% of a sample with about 41,000 clones, about 90% of them seen once. This receptor was obtained from a man aged 60 to 75 with acute or convalescent COVID-19. Sequenced sample: peripheral blood. This chain links TRBV7-9 with TRBJ1-3; D might be TRBD1 (5 bases). For the CDR3, the DNA is TGTGCCAGCAGCTTGCAGGGAACTGGAAACACCATATATTTT. The encoded protein is CASSLQGTGNTIYF.